The entry that follows covers one TCR beta chain sequence. Its antigen remains undetermined. Nothing much larger sits one base from this clone, and base qualities are not available. Patients with a history of autoimmune disease or receiving systemic immunosuppression were excluded from the trial. Peripheral blood for TCR sequencing was collected from all dose cohorts at baseline, on cycle 4 day 1, and on cycle 7 day 1. The samples were drawn from a first-in-human, open-label, multicenter phase I dose-escalation trial of ivuxolimab. The trial enrolled adults with locally advanced or metastatic head and neck squamous cell, hepatocellular, melanoma or renal cell carcinoma. Before TCR sequencing, CD4+ and CD8+ T cells were separately sorted from peripheral blood. To sequence the TCRbeta CDR3 region, genomic DNA was isolated from the sorted cells. The immunoSEQ Assay was used for sequencing of TCRbeta CDR3 regions. In TCRdb, the immuneACCESS table is reduced to in-frame sequences with V and J assigned. These tables do not hold every clone; where another copy was compared, an unresolved V gene accounts for under half, and the others remain unexplained. In all, the sample holds about 32,000 clones, and over 80% of those were seen once. The ten largest clonotypes hold approximately 4.3% of the sample.

This specimen belongs to a study of OX40 agonist ivuxolimab in advanced cancers. About the investigation overall: Ivuxolimab was a fully human IgG2 agonistic monoclonal antibody targeting the costimulatory receptor OX40 (CD134). Of the approximately 53 patients in dose escalation, 19 had hepatocellular carcinoma, about 15 had melanoma, 9 had renal cell carcinoma and 9 had head and neck cancer. Prior anti-PD-1, anti-PD-L1 or anti-CTLA-4 therapy was permitted, and checkpoint inhibitors had been received by roughly 40% of dose-escalation patients. In the dose-escalation cohort, 82.7% of patients were male, and the mean age was around 60 years with a range of roughly 23 to 79. Intravenous ivuxolimab was administered to patients every 2 weeks at six dose levels: 0.01, 0.1, 0.3, 1.5, 3 and 10 mg/kg. The paper reports the monotherapy dose-escalation portion (N = 52 patients) of the phase I ivuxolimab trial. Partial responses occurred in three dose-escalation patients, of whom one had hepatocellular carcinoma and two had cutaneous melanoma. Peripheral TCRbeta sequencing aimed to test whether ivuxolimab altered TCR sequence diversity and caused clonal T-cell expansion. Study-wide conclusions, independent of this receptor: After ivuxolimab, expanded clones were on average more numerous among CD8+ T cells than among CD4+ T cells. Which antigens the clonally expanded peripheral T cells were specific for was not determined. In the 0.1-3.0 mg/kg groups, partial responders had among the lowest normalized peripheral clonal expansion, particularly in CD8+ T cells. At doses from 0.1 to 3.0 mg/kg, clonal expansion was seen in both CD4+ and CD8+ blood T cells between baseline and week 6. Low levels of normalized T-cell clonal expansion were also seen in some patients who did not respond.

The germline ends are 14 bases apart after V is trimmed by 4 bases and J by 5 bases. Including the terminal cysteine and phenylalanine, the CDR3 comprises 14 residues. The only DNA kept is the CDR3, 42 bases in frame from the first base. CDR1 and CDR2, per the germline V gene (reference sequence), are SEHNR and FQNEAQ. The sequence derives from an adult with an advanced solid tumor such as melanoma, head and neck, liver or kidney cancer. The chain couples TRBV7-9 to TRBJ2-5; the D gene cannot be resolved reliably. The material was CD4+ or CD8+ T cells sorted from blood, obtained in a trial of the OX40 agonist ivuxolimab. CDR3 sequence: CASSSRALWETQYF. The DNA reads as follows: TGTGCCAGCAGCTCAAGGGCCCTGTGGGAGACCCAGTACTTC. The CDR3 plus the reference TRBV7-9 and TRBJ2-5 genes for the other parts give the full variable domain: DTGVSQNPRHKITKRGQNVTFRCDPISEHNRLYWYRQTLGQGPEFLTYFQNEAQLEKSRLLSDRFSAERPKGSFSTLEIQRTEQGDSAMYLCASSSRALWETQYFGPGTRLLVL.